This note documents a single TCR beta chain sequence. Its antigen is still unknown. No per-base quality is available; no much larger clone lies one base away. The data derive from a study of T cells in Graves' hyperthyroidism and ophthalmopathy (dated by TCRdb to the late 2010s). For context, the study as a whole: Peripheral blood samples were taken at initial diagnosis, before any treatment was given. To identify distinguishing TCR V-J signatures, a discovery cohort of about a hundred patients was used, comprising 40 to 45 with Graves' ophthalmopathy and 55 to 65 with stable Graves' hyperthyroidism. Prospective prediction of ophthalmopathy was tested in an independent validation cohort of about 19 hyperthyroidism patients and 17 patients who later progressed to ophthalmopathy. For training and testing, the 100 or so patients in the discovery cohort were randomly divided in a 7:3 ratio. In about 6 Graves' hyperthyroidism patients, the study also compared T-cell repertoires from thyroid tissue with T-cell repertoires from blood. Following sampling, methimazole starting at 30 mg daily was given to hyperthyroidism patients, and high-dose intravenous methylprednisolone was given to ophthalmopathy patients. TCR Vbeta CDR3 sequencing of fewer than 150 peripheral blood samples (approximately 44 ophthalmopathy, approximately 80 hyperthyroidism and roughly 17 progressor patients) is reported in the paper.

A patient counted as having stable Graves' hyperthyroidism if no progression to ophthalmopathy occurred over 18 months of follow-up. Hyperthyroidism patients were newly diagnosed, had a disease duration of under 2 months, and were aged 18 to 65 years. Exclusion was applied to patients with uncontrolled infections, other autoimmune diseases, pregnancy or lactation. Diagnoses relied on clinical symptoms, serum thyroxine and TRAb, thyroid ultrasound and orbital computed tomography. PBMCs were separated from about 10 ml of fresh peripheral blood using Ficoll-Paque density gradient centrifugation. Total RNA was extracted using Trizol reagent, and RNA quality was assessed on an Agilent 2100 Bioanalyzer. The TCR beta CDR3 regions were amplified from RNA transcripts. For the first round of RT-PCR on the TCR CDR3, the HTBI primer set was used together with the Qiagen OneStep RT-PCR kit. The libraries were constructed in a second round of multiplex PCR and then size-selected and purified. Sequencing of the libraries was done on an Illumina HiSeq2000 using paired-end 100 bp reads. The study's processing was this. SOAPnuke was used to process the raw data, removing reads that contained adapters or uncalled bases, had a mean Phred below 15, or lacked an exact match to the constant primer or identifier. High-quality paired reads were merged with COPE v1.2.5, and unique nucleotide sequences were defined as clonotypes. Clonotypes were aligned to IMGT TRBV, TRBD and TRBJ reference segments using MiTCR v1.1. The analysis was restricted to V-J combinations with a frequency above 0.0001, which together covered about 99% of the repertoires. The TCS score was defined as F50 (clonal expansion) divided by E x V (chaos), with BLOSUM62-based TCRdist calculated between CDR3 peptides within each V-J. Welch's t-statistics and random forest reduced just over 500 V-J features to 13, which were used in a naive Bayes classifier (R e1071). Using fastp at Q25 and MiXCR, TCRdb reprocessed the public reads and kept productive beta chains. CDR3 protein sequences are deduplicated, and each keeps its most common genes and DNA. These V and J calls rely on TCRdb rather than the paper's analysis. For this sample the table gives tens of thousands of distinct CDR3 sequences, of which 45% were detected only once. The ten most abundant clones make up under 13% of the sample.

Summary of the overall study and its limitations: Sample size was not statistically predetermined, and blinding of investigators to group allocation was not performed. During validation, the model predicted progression to ophthalmopathy a median of about 5.9 months ahead of onset, with almost 71% sensitivity and about 72% specificity. A 13 V-J signature model separated ophthalmopathy from stable hyperthyroidism, with about 90% sensitivity and just under 84% specificity in cross-validation and 80%/75% in testing. Most expanded thyroid clonotypes (frequency above 0.001) were also detected in blood, suggesting blood repertoires may reflect thyroid immune responses.

This clonotype originated in a woman in her twenties or thirties with Graves' hyperthyroidism. Specimen: blood.

The DNA reads as follows: TGTGCCAGCAGCCATCATCGGGAGGGCCGGAATGAGCAGTTCTTC. Its product reads: CASSHHREGRNEQFF. Recombination linked TRBV7-3 to TRBJ2-1, and 8 bases in between align with TRBD2. Trimming accounts for 5 bases at V and 7 bases at J, while the number of junction bases matched to no gene is 10. Reading the germline V gene gives CDR1 SGHTA and CDR2 FQGTGA. The cysteine opens and the phenylalanine closes a CDR3 of 15 amino acids. CDR3 DNA is the only sequence kept; it has 45 bases, read in frame from the first base.